The clone carrying this T cell receptor beta chain was counted a few times. TCRdb keeps only in-frame clones here, not all; method: immunoSEQ multiplex PCR. The sample has 250,000 to 350,000 clones, approximately 92% seen once. This sample stems from a study of blood T cell repertoires in COVID-19. CDR1 and CDR2 (germline): MDHEN, SYDVKM. The V and J ends lost 5 bases and 5 bases respectively, with 6 bases between them. The CDR3 is 11 amino acids. The TCR sequence derives from a woman in her thirties with COVID-19, enrolled during active disease. Sequenced sample: peripheral blood. The J gene is TRBJ1-2, the V gene TRBV28, with D unresolved. Written as DNA, the CDR3 is TGTGCCAGCAGTCAGGATTATGGCTACACCTTC. It is translated as CASSQDYGYTF.